One sample yielded the 2 T cell receptor beta chains listed below, sequenced in a study of Ad26.COV2.S vaccination and SARS-CoV-2 variants. Treatment reported: 15 to 20 received Ad26.COV2.S at low or high dose, single or two shots; roughly five received placebo; per-sample allocation not given. The investigators took samples on day 63 after the first vaccine or placebo injection. Sequencing was performed with immunoSEQ multiplex PCR; in TCRdb, only in-frame clones are kept and a portion is missing. The sample consists of about 460,000 clones, about 88% of them appearing once. The source material was peripheral blood, sampled in a trial of Ad26.COV2.S vaccine versus placebo. Receptors were obtained from a person aged 18 to 59 who received the Ad26.COV2.S COVID-19 vaccine or a placebo.

V usage is TRBV9 and J usage is TRBJ2-3; D remains unclear. With 1 base removed from V and 9 bases from J, the gap between germline ends came to 6 bases. This CDR3 is 11 amino acids long. Germline V gives CDR1 SGDLS, CDR2 YYNGEE. CDR3 region: CASSVSQTQYF. The CDR3 coding sequence is TGTGCCAGCAGCGTATCCCAGACGCAGTATTTT.

J is TRBJ2-5 and V is TRBV5-1, with 7 bases fitting TRBD2. Germline CDR1 is SGHRS and CDR2 is YFSETQ. Trimming took 0 bases from V and 2 from J; bases not matched to a gene: 4. There are 15 residues in the CDR3. The DNA for the CDR3 is TGCGCCAGCAGCTTGGGGGGAGGGAAACAAGAGACCCAGTACTTC. Translation: CASSLGGGKQETQYF.